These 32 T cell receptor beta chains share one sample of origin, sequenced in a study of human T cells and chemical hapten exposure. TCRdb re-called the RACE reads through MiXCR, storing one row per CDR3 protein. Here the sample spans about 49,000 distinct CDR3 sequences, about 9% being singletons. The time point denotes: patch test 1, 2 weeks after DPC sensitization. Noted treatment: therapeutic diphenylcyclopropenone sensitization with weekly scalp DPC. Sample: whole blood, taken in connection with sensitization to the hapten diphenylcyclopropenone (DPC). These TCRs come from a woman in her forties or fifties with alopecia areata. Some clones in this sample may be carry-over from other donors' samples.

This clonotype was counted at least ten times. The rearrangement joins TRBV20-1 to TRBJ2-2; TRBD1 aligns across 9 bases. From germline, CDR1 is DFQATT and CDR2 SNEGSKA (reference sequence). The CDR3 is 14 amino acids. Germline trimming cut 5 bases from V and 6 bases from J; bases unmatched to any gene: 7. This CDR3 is CSAAGTGWAGELFF. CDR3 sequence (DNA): TGCAGTGCTGCCGGGACAGGGTGGGCCGGGGAGCTGTTTTTT.

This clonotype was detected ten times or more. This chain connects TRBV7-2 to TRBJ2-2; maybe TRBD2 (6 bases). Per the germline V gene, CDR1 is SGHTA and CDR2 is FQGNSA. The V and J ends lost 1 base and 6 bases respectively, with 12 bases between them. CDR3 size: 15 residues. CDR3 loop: CASSLGSWGAGELFF. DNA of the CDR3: TGTGCCAGCAGCTTAGGGTCGTGGGGGGCCGGGGAGCTGTTTTTT.

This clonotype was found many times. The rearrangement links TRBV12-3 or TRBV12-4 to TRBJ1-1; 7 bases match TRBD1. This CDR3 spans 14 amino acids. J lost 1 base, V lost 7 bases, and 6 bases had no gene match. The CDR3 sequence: CASTHGDRNTEAFF. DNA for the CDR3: TGTGCCAGCACCCACGGGGACAGGAACACTGAAGCTTTCTTT.

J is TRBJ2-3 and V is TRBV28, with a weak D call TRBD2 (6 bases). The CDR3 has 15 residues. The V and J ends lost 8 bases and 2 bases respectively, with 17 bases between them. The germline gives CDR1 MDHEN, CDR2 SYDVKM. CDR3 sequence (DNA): TGTGCCAGCCTAGGGAGCGGGCCGTACACAGATACGCAGTATTTT. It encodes CASLGSGPYTDTQYF.

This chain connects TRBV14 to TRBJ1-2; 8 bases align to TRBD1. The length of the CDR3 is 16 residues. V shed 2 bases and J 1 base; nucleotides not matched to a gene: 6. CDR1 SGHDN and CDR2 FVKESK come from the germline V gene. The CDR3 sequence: CASSQTGTGLNYGYTF. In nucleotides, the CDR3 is TGTGCCAGCAGCCAAACAGGGACAGGACTTAACTATGGCTACACCTTC.

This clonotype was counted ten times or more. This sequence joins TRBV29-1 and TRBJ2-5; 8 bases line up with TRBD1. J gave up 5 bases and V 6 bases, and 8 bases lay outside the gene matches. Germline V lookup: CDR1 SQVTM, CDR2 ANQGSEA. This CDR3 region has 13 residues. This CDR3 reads CSVDRAVRETQYF. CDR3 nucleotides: TGCAGCGTGGACAGGGCGGTGAGGGAGACCCAGTACTTC.

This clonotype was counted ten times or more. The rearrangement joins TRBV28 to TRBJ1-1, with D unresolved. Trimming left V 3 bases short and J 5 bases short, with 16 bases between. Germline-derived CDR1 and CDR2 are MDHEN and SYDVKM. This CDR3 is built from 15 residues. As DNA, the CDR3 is TGTGCCAGCAGTTTTTATGTCTCACGGAAGACTGAAGCTTTCTTT. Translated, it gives CASSFYVSRKTEAFF.

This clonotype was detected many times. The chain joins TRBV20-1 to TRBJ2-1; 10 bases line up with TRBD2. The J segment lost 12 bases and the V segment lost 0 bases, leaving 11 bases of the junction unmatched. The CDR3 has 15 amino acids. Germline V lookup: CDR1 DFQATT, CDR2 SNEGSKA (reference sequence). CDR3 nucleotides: TGCAGTGCTAGAGATATCCCTAGCGGGAGTTCGTGGCAGTTCTTC. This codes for CSARDIPSGSSWQFF.

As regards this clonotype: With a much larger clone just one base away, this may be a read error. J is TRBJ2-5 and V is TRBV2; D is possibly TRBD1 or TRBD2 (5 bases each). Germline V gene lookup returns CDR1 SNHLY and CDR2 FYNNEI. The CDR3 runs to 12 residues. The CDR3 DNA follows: TGTGCCAGCAGTGGAGGGGCCAAGACCCGGTACTTC. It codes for CASSGGAKTRYF.

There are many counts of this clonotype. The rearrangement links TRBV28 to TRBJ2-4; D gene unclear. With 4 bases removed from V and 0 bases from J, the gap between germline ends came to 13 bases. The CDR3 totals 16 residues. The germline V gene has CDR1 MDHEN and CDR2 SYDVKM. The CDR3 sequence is CASSSGPRLAKNIQYF. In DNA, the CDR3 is TGTGCCAGCAGTTCAGGACCGAGATTAGCCAAAAACATTCAGTACTTC.

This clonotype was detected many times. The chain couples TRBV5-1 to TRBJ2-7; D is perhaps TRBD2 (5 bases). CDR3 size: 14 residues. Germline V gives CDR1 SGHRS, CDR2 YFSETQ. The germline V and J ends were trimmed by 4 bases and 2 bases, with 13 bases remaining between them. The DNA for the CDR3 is TGCGCCAGCAGCCTTAGCGAGCCGCCCTACGAGCAGTACTTC. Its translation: CASSLSEPPYEQYF.

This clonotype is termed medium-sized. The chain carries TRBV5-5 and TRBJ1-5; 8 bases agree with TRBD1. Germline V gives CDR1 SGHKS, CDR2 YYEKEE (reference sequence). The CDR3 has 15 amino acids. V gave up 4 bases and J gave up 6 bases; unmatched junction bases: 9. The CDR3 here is CASSIDRGGLQPQHF. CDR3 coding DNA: TGTGCCAGCAGCATTGACAGGGGAGGCCTTCAGCCCCAGCATTTT.

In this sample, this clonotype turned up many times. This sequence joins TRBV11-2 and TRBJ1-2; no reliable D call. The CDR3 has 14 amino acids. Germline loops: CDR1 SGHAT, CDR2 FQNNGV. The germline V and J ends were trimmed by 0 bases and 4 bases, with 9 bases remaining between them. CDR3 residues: CASSLDPAGYGYTF. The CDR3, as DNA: TGTGCCAGCAGCTTAGATCCCGCAGGCTATGGCTACACCTTC. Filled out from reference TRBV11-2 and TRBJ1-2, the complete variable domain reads EAGVAQSPRYKIIEKRQSVAFWCNPISGHATLYWYQQILGQGPKLLIQFQNNGVVDDSQLPKDRFSAERLKGVDSTLKIQPAKLEDSAVYLCASSLDPAGYGYTFGSGTRLTVV.

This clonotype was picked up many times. The CDR3: CAWSPTGSGQKLFF. CDR3 DNA sequence: TGTGCCTGGAGCCCGACAGGATCGGGGCAAAAACTGTTTTTT. The chain combines TRBV30 with TRBJ1-4; a possible D gene is TRBD1 (6 bases). Germline values: CDR1 GTSNPN, CDR2 SVGIG (reference sequence). V was pared by 3 bases and J by 9 bases, with 17 bases between. There are 14 residues in the CDR3.

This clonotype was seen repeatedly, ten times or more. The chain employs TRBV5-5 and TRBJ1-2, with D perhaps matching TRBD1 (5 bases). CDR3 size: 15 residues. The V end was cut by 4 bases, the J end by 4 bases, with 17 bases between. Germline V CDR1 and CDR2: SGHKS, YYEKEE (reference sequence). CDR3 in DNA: TGTGCCAGCAGCAACATGCCGGGGCTCCCCTATGGCTACACCTTC. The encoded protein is CASSNMPGLPYGYTF.

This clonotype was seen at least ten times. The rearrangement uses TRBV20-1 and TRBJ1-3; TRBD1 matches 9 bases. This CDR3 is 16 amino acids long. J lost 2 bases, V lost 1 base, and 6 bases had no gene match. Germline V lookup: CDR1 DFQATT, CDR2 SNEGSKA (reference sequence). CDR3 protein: CSARARTGAAGNTIYF. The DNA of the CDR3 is TGCAGTGCTAGAGCTCGGACAGGGGCGGCTGGAAACACCATATATTTT.

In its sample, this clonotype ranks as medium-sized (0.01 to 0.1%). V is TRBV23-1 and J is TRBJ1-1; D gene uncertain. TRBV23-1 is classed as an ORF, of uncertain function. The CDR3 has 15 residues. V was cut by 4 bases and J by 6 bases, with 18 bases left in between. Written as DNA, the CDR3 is TGCGCCAGCAGTCCCCTATCCGGGTCCCGGGCTGAAGCTTTCTTT. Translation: CASSPLSGSRAEAFF.

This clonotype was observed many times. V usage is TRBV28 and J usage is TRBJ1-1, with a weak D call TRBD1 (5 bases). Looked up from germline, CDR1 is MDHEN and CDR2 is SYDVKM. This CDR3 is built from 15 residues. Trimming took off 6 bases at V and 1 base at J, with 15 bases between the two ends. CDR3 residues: CASRDSYFGNTEAFF. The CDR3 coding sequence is TGTGCCAGCAGAGACAGTTATTTTGGGAACACTGAAGCTTTCTTT.

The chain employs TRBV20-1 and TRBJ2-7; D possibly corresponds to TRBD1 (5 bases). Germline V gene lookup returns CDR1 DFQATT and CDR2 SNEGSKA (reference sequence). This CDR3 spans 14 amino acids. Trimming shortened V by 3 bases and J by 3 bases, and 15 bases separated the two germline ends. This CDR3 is CSASGRDSYYEQYF. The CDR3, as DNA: TGCAGTGCTAGCGGTCGAGACAGCTACTACGAGCAGTACTTC.

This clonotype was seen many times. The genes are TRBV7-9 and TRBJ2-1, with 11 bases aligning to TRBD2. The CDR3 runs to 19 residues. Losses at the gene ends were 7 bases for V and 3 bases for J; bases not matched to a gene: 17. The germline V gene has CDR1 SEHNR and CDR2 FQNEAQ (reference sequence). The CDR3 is CASTPRLAGRSLFYNEQFF. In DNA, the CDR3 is TGTGCCAGCACCCCAAGACTAGCGGGACGTAGCCTATTCTACAATGAGCAGTTCTTC.

In DNA, the CDR3 is TGCGCCAGCAGCCGCCAGGGGCGAGAAGCAGCTTTCTTT. Encoded protein: CASSRQGREAAFF. This chain uses TRBV4-3 with TRBJ1-1; D is perhaps TRBD1 (6 bases). CDR1 and CDR2 (germline): LGHNA, YSLEER. Trimming took off 4 bases at V and 10 bases at J, with 16 bases between the two ends. The CDR3 is made up of 13 amino acids.

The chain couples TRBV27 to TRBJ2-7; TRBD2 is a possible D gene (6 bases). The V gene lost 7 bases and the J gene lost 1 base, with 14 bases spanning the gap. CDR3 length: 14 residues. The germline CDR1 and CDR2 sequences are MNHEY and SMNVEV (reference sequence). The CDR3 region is CASKVFSGSYEQYF. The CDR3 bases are TGTGCCAGCAAAGTTTTTAGCGGATCCTACGAGCAGTACTTC.

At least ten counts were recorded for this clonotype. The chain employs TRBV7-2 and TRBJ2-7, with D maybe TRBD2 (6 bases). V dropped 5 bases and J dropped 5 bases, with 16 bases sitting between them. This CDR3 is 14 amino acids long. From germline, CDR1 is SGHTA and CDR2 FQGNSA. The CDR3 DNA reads TGTGCCAGCAGCCCAAGGACTACCTACCACGAGCAGTACTTC. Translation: CASSPRTTYHEQYF.

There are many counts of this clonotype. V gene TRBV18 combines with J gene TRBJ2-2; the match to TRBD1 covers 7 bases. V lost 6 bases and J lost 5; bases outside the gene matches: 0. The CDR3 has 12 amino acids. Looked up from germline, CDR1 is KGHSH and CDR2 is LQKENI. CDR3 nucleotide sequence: TGTGCCAGCTCGACAGGGACCGGGGAGCTGTTTTTT. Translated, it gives CASSTGTGELFF.

CDR3 sequence reads: CASSKGTGYGYTF. As DNA, the CDR3 is TGTGCCAGCAGCAAAGGGACAGGGTATGGCTACACCTTC. The chain uses TRBV7-2 and TRBJ1-2; 9 bases align to TRBD1. Germline assignment: CDR1 SGHTA and CDR2 FQGNSA. The CDR3 extends over 13 amino acids. After removal of 5 bases from V and 5 bases from J, the junction contained 3 bases not matched to a gene.

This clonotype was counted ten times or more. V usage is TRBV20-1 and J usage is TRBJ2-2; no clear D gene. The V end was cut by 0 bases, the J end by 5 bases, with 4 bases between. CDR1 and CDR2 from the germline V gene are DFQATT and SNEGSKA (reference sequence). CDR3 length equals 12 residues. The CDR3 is CSAREPTGELFF. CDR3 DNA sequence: TGCAGTGCTAGAGAGCCGACCGGGGAGCTGTTTTTT.

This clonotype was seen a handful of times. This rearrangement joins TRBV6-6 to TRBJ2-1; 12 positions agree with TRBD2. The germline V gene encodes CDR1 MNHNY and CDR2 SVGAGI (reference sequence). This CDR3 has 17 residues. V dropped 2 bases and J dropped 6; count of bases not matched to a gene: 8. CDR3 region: CASSYILAGGSPNEQFF. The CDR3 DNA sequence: TGTGCCAGCAGTTACATCCTAGCGGGAGGGTCTCCCAATGAGCAGTTCTTC.

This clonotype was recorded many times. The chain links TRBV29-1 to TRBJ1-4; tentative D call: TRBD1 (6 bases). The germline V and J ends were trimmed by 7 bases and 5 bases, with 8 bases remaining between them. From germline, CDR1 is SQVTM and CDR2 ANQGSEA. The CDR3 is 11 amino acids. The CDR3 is CSGTVNEKLFF. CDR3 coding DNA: TGCAGCGGGACAGTCAATGAAAAACTGTTTTTT.

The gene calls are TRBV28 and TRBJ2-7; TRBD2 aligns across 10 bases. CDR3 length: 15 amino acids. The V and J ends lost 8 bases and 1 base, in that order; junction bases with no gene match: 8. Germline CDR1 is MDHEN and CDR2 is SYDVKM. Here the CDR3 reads CASLISLAGSYEQYF. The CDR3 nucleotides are TGTGCCAGCCTTATCTCACTAGCGGGATCCTACGAGCAGTACTTC. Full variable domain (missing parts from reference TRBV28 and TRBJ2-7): DVKVTQSSRYLVKRTGEKVFLECVQDMDHENMFWYRQDPGLGLRLIYFSYDVKMKEKGDIPEGYSVSREKKERFSLILESASTNQTSMYLCASLISLAGSYEQYFGPGTRLTVT.

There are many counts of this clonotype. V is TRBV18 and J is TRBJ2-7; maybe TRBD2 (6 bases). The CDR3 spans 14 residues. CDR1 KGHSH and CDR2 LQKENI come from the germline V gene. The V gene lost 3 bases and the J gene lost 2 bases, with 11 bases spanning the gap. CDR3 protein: CASSPSGAAYEQYF. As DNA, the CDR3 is TGTGCCAGCTCACCGTCGGGAGCAGCCTACGAGCAGTACTTC.

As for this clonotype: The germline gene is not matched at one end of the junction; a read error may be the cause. For the CDR3, the DNA is TGTAGCGTTGTTAGCGGTGCGGAGAGCGAAGCTTTCTTT. Protein: CSVVSGAESEAFF. The chain uses TRBV29-1 and TRBJ1-1; no firm D call. The CDR3 has 13 amino acids. Per germline, CDR1 SQVTM and CDR2 ANQGSEA.

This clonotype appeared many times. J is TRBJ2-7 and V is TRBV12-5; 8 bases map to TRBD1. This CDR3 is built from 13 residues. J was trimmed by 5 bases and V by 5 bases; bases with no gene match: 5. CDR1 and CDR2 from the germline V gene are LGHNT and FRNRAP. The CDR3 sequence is CASGRQGIHEQYF. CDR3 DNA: TGTGCTAGTGGTCGACAGGGGATCCACGAGCAGTACTTC. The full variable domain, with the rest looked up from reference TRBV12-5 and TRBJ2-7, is DARVTQTPRHKVTEMGQEVTMRCQPILGHNTVFWYRQTMMQGLELLAYFRNRAPLDDSGMPKDRFSAEMPDATLATLKIQPSEPRDSAVYFCASGRQGIHEQYFGPGTRLTVT.